These 22 T cell receptor beta chains originate from one sample sequenced in a study of identical twins listed by TCRdb under 2016. Libraries came from 5' RACE. TCRdb shows the sequencer as Illumina HiSeq 2000. TCRdb reran the public reads through fastp at Q25 and MiXCR, keeping productive beta chains. For every CDR3 protein sequence, its rows merge into one entry that carries the most common genes and DNA. In this sample the table shows around 250,000 distinct CDR3 sequences, 5.5% to 8% of which occur a single time. The ten largest account for roughly 3.6% of the sample. The data also belong to a second study, concerning yellow fever vaccine responses in identical twins.

Sequenced input: memory (CD45RO+) T cells sorted from blood. The cell subset or site label, read with the paper, signifies: CD45RO+ enriched T cells. The source is a woman under 30 in good health.

This clonotype was detected only a few times. This chain joins TRBV14 and TRBJ1-6, with 8 bases that match TRBD1. CDR1 and CDR2 from the germline V gene are SGHDN and FVKESK. V was pared by 8 bases and J by 5 bases, with 5 bases of the junction left unmatched. The CDR3 sequence is 14 residues long. CDR3 coding DNA: TGTGCCAGCCCTATGGACAGGGATAATTCACCCCTCCACTTT. Encoded protein: CASPMDRDNSPLHF.

There are many counts of this clonotype. V and J are TRBV12-3 or TRBV12-4 and TRBJ2-1, with D tentatively TRBD2 (6 bases). The ends were cut back, 2 bases at V and 9 bases at J, with 14 bases in the middle. The CDR3 totals 14 residues. CDR3 amino acids: CASSLYPGVGEQFF. CDR3 nucleotides: TGTGCCAGCAGTTTATATCCGGGAGTGGGTGAGCAGTTCTTC.

This clonotype was counted at least ten times. The V call is TRBV7-2, the J call TRBJ2-1; 7 bases map to TRBD2. The germline V gene has CDR1 SGHTA and CDR2 FQGNSA. The CDR3 contains 15 residues. The J segment lost 3 bases and the V segment lost 5 bases, leaving 7 bases of the junction unmatched. CDR3 sequence (DNA): TGTGCCAGCAGCCACTCCTGGGGGGGCTACAATGAGCAGTTCTTC. Translated: CASSHSWGGYNEQFF. The variable domain in full, with the rest retrieved from reference TRBV7-2 and TRBJ2-1, is GAGVSQSPSNKVTEKGKDVELRCDPISGHTALYWYRQSLGQGLEFLIYFQGNSAPDKSGLPSDRFSAERTGGSVSTLTIQRTQQEDSAVYLCASSHSWGGYNEQFFGPGTRLTVL.

This clonotype showed up just a few times. The rearrangement joins TRBV11-2 to TRBJ2-3, with 9 bases aligning to TRBD1. V lost 2 bases and J lost 5; bases outside the gene matches: 8. The CDR3 consists of 16 residues. Germline values: CDR1 SGHAT, CDR2 FQNNGV. This chain's CDR3 is CASSLIQGAGGDTQYF. CDR3 coding DNA: TGTGCCAGCAGCTTAATACAGGGGGCCGGAGGAGATACGCAGTATTTT.

This clonotype was recorded a few times. The chain employs TRBV12-3 or TRBV12-4 and TRBJ2-6; either TRBD1 or TRBD2 may supply D (5 bases each). V lost 2 bases and J 3 bases, leaving 8 bases between the germline ends. CDR3 length equals 15 residues. The CDR3 coding sequence is TGTGCCAGCAGTTTACGGGGCTATGGGGCCAACGTCCTGACTTTC. Protein sequence: CASSLRGYGANVLTF.

This clonotype was seen a few times. The chain is built from TRBV29-1 and TRBJ1-1; 11 bases are a match to TRBD1. CDR3 length equals 15 residues. The V gene end was trimmed by 5 bases and the J gene end by 3 bases; junction bases not matched to a gene: 8. The V gene's germline CDR1 is SQVTM and CDR2 ANQGSEA. CDR3: CSVSRTGGADTEAFF. Here the CDR3 DNA reads TGCAGCGTTTCGCGGACAGGGGGCGCGGACACTGAAGCTTTCTTT.

This clonotype was seen repeatedly, ten times or more. The CDR3 here is CASSFQGPSTEAFF. The CDR3 DNA reads as TGTGCCAGCAGCTTCCAGGGTCCCAGCACTGAAGCTTTCTTT. The rearrangement uses TRBV7-8 and TRBJ1-1; a weak D match, TRBD1 (5 bases). The germline V gene encodes CDR1 SGHVS and CDR2 FQNEAQ. Trimming removed 3 bases from V and 4 bases from J, with 12 bases in between. The CDR3 totals 14 residues.

This clonotype was detected many times. This chain connects TRBV28 to TRBJ2-1; the match to TRBD2 covers 7 bases. Trimming cost V 2 bases and J 4 bases; bases outside gene matches: 2. There are 14 residues in the CDR3. The germline V gene encodes CDR1 MDHEN and CDR2 SYDVKM. CDR3 nucleotide sequence: TGTGCCAGCAGTTTACTAGCGGCATACAATGAGCAGTTCTTC. Translating it yields CASSLLAAYNEQFF.

This clonotype was counted at least ten times. The V call is TRBV5-1, the J call TRBJ1-1; possibly TRBD1 for D (6 bases). The ends were cut back, 1 base at V and 8 bases at J, with 12 bases in the middle. In germline, CDR1 is SGHRS, CDR2 YFSETQ. The CDR3 consists of 13 residues. The CDR3 region is CASSLSPDREAFF. The CDR3 nucleotides are TGCGCCAGCAGCTTGAGTCCGGACAGAGAAGCTTTCTTT. The whole variable domain, remainder taken from reference TRBV5-1 and TRBJ1-1, is KAGVTQTPRYLIKTRGQQVTLSCSPISGHRSVSWYQQTPGQGLQFLFEYFSETQRNKGNFPGRFSGRQFSNSRSEMNVSTLELGDSALYLCASSLSPDREAFFGQGTRLTVV.

Comments on this clonotype: This clone may be a read error of a much larger clone one base away. This CDR3 is missing its conserved last phenylalanine or tryptophan, likely due to a read error. The chain uses TRBV20-1 and TRBJ2-5, with 7 nucleotides matching TRBD1. V shed 0 bases and J 5 bases; nucleotides not matched to a gene: 6. Germline CDR1 reads DFQATT; CDR2 reads SNEGSKA (reference sequence). The CDR3 spans 14 residues. The CDR3 spells CSARDGSQGETQYY. The CDR3 DNA reads TGCAGTGCTAGAGATGGTTCACAGGGGGAGACCCAGTACTAC.

This clonotype was found many times. This chain joins TRBV24-1 and TRBJ1-2; D is uncertain. The ends were cut back, 5 bases at V and 9 bases at J, with 12 bases in the middle. The CDR3 extends over 12 amino acids. From germline, CDR1 is KGHDR and CDR2 SFDVKD. The CDR3 bases are TGTGCCACCAGTGGCCCTGGGAGCCGCTACACCTTC. The encoded protein is CATSGPGSRYTF.

This clonotype was counted many times. This rearrangement joins TRBV29-1 to TRBJ2-7; D remains unclear. Trimming took 4 bases from V and 2 from J, leaving 9 bases between them. The CDR3 totals 12 residues. Germline values: CDR1 SQVTM, CDR2 ANQGSEA. The CDR3 region is CSVGSQTYEQYF. The DNA for the CDR3 is TGCAGCGTTGGTAGTCAGACCTACGAGCAGTACTTC.

There are a few counts of this clonotype. The genes are TRBV6-1 and TRBJ2-1; D ambiguous. The CDR3 runs 17 residues. V was shortened by 4 bases and J by 2 bases, with 18 bases between the two germline ends. The germline V gene encodes CDR1 MNHNS and CDR2 SASEGT. This CDR3 is CASSGAANLKPYNEQFF. CDR3 nucleotide sequence: TGTGCCAGCAGTGGGGCCGCCAATCTTAAACCCTACAATGAGCAGTTCTTC.

This clonotype was observed a handful of times. The chain couples TRBV6-5 to TRBJ2-1; 12 positions match TRBD2. The V gene end was trimmed by 4 bases and the J gene end by 7 bases; junction bases not matched to a gene: 8. This CDR3 has 16 residues. CDR1 and CDR2 from the germline V gene are MNHEY and SVGAGI. CDR3 nucleotides: TGTGCCAGCAGTTCCCTGACTAGCGGGAGTGGGAATGAGCAGTTCTTC. It yields the protein CASSSLTSGSGNEQFF.

The chain carries TRBV6-1 and TRBJ2-3, with TRBD2 as a possible D gene (7 bases). The V gene lost 8 bases and the J gene lost 5 bases, with 17 bases spanning the gap. This CDR3 region has 14 residues. From germline, CDR1 is MNHNS and CDR2 SASEGT. The CDR3 spells CASREVGGIDTQYF. CDR3 DNA: TGTGCCAGCCGGGAGGTGGGGGGCATAGATACGCAGTATTTT.

V and J are TRBV6-5 and TRBJ2-2, with TRBD1 identical over 7 bases. Germline assignment: CDR1 MNHEY and CDR2 SVGAGI. The CDR3 runs 14 residues. Unmatched junction bases numbered 5, after V lost 2 bases and J lost 8 bases. CDR3 nucleotides: TGTGCCAGCAGTTACGCCCAGGGGGTGGGGGAGCTGTTTTTT. It is translated as CASSYAQGVGELFF.

The chain uses TRBV20-1 and TRBJ2-2; 7 positions agree with TRBD2. The V gene's germline CDR1 is DFQATT and CDR2 SNEGSKA (reference sequence). The CDR3 consists of 14 residues. The V and J ends lost 5 bases and 6 bases, in that order; junction bases with no gene match: 9. CDR3 nucleotides: TGCAGTGCTTCCGGCGGGAGAGCGGCCGGGGAGCTGTTTTTT. Translation: CSASGGRAAGELFF.

This clonotype was seen only a few times. J is TRBJ1-4 and V is TRBV29-1; D is undetermined. The V gene's germline CDR1 is SQVTM and CDR2 ANQGSEA. This CDR3 is built from 13 residues. Trimming removed 5 bases from V and 0 bases from J, with 7 bases in between. CDR3 sequence: CSVRATTNEKLFF. CDR3 nucleotides: TGCAGCGTTAGGGCCACAACTAATGAAAAACTGTTTTTT.

This clonotype showed up many times. The chain combines TRBV20-1 with TRBJ2-1; D gene uncertain. CDR1 is DFQATT and CDR2 is SNEGSKA in the germline V gene (reference sequence). Trimming took off 7 bases at V and 3 bases at J, with 10 bases between the two ends. The CDR3 runs to 12 residues. The chain's CDR3 is CSVLPRYNEQFF. The CDR3 DNA reads as TGCAGTGTTCTACCCCGCTACAATGAGCAGTTCTTC.

This clonotype has more than one count but fewer than ten. CDR3 region: CASSIDRLASEQYV. The CDR3 DNA sequence: TGTGCCAGCAGCATCGACAGACTAGCCAGCGAGCAGTACGTC. This chain joins TRBV7-9 and TRBJ2-7, with 7 bases aligning to TRBD2. CDR3 length: 14 amino acids. V shed 5 bases and J 6 bases; nucleotides not matched to a gene: 10. CDR1 SEHNR and CDR2 FQNEAQ come from the germline V gene (reference sequence).

Here the CDR3 reads CASSVQAGWGNEQFF. CDR3 DNA: TGTGCCAGCAGTGTTCAAGCGGGATGGGGCAATGAGCAGTTCTTC. V is TRBV6-4 and J is TRBJ2-1, with 7 bases that match TRBD2. CDR1 is MRHNA and CDR2 is SNTAGT in the germline V gene. The CDR3 runs to 15 residues. With V trimmed by 4 bases and J by 6 bases, 9 bases remained unmatched.

This clonotype was picked up a small number of times. The chain has TRBV5-1 and TRBJ1-1, with TRBD1 identical over 7 bases. V gave up 2 bases and J gave up 0 bases; unmatched junction bases: 4. Germline V gene lookup returns CDR1 SGHRS and CDR2 YFSETQ. CDR3 length: 15 amino acids. CDR3: CASSLRTGLNTEAFF. The CDR3 DNA is TGCGCCAGCAGCTTACGGACAGGTTTGAACACTGAAGCTTTCTTT.